This TCR beta chain was recovered during a study of T-cell reconstitution after alpha-beta-depleted transplantation in children. The authors prepared the TCRbeta library with unique molecular identifiers. TCRdb called the PCR reads again in MiXCR, with one record for every CDR3 protein. Of 200,000 or so distinct CDR3 sequences listed, approximately 8.4% are singletons. Remarks on this clonotype: Its antigen is unknown.

General study points: The study traced high day-60 TCRbeta diversity in some patients to surviving recipient T cells and thymic progenitors. Several hundred expanded graft clones reportedly were the source of alpha-beta T cells about two months after transplant. One year post-transplant, T-cell counts and diversity were largely derived from T cells produced anew.

The origin of this receptor is a male patient between 2 and 10 years old who had a stem cell transplant for acute myeloid leukemia, so the T cells may come from the graft donor. The material sequenced was PBMCs, mostly from graft donor cells, taken 360 days after TCRalphabeta/CD19-depleted stem cell transplant.

This CDR3 is CASSFTLSGPQHF. CDR3 coding DNA: TGTGCCAGCAGTTTTACCCTCTCGGGGCCCCAGCATTTT. The chain uses TRBV12-3 or TRBV12-4 and TRBJ1-5; no reliable D call. There are 13 residues in the CDR3. V lost 3 bases and J lost 9, with 12 bases in between.